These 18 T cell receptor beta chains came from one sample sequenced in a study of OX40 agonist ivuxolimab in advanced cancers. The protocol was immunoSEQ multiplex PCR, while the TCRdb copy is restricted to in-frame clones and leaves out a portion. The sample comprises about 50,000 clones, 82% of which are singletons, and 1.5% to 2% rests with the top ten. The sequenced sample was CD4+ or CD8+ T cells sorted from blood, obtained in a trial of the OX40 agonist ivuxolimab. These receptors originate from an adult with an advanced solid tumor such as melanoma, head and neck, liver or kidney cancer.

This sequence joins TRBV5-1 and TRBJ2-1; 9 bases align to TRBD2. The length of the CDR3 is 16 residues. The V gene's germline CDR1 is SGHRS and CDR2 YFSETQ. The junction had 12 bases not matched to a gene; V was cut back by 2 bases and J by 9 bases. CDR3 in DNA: TGCGCCAGCAGCTTCGGTTTCGGCGGGGGGGCGGGTGAGCAGTTCTTC. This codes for CASSFGFGGGAGEQFF.

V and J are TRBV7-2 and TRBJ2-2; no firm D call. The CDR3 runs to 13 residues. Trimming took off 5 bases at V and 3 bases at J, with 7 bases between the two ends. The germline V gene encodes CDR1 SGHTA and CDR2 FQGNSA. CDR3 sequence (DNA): TGTGCCAGCAGCGTGGGCCACACCGGGGAGCTGTTTTTT. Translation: CASSVGHTGELFF.

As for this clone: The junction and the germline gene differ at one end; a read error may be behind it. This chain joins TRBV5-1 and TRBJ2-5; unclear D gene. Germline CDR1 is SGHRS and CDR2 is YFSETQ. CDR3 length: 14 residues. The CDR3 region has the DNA TGTGCCAGCAGCTTGGTGCCAGCCCAAGAGACCCAGTACTTC. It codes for CASSLVPAQETQYF.

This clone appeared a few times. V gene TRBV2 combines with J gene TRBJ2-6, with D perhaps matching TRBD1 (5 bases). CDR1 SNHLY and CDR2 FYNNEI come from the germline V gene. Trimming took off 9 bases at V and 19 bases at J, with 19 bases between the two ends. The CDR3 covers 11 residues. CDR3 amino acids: CASREGDSITF. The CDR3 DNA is TGTGCCAGTAGGGAAGGCGACAGCATTACTTTC.

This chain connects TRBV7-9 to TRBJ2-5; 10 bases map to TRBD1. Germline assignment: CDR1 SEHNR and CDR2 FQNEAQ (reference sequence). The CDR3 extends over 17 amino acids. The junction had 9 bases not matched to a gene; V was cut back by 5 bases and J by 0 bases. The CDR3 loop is CASSPLTGTGDQETQYF. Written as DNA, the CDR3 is TGTGCCAGCAGCCCGTTAACCGGGACAGGGGACCAAGAGACCCAGTACTTC.

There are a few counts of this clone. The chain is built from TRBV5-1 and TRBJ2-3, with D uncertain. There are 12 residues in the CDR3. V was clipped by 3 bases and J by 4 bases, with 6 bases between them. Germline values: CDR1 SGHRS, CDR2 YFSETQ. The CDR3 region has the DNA TGCGCCAGCAGCTCCCAAGCAGATACGCAGTATTTT. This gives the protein CASSSQADTQYF.

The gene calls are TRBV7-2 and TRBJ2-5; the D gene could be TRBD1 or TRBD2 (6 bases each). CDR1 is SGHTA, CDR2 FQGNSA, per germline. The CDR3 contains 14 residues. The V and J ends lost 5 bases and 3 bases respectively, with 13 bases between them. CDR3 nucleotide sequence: TGTGCCAGCAGCCGGGCCGGGGGCAAAGAGACCCAGTACTTC. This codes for CASSRAGGKETQYF.

In DNA, the CDR3 is TGTGCCAGCAGTGTTCAGGGGCCCCTGAACACTGAAGCTTTCTTT. Protein product: CASSVQGPLNTEAFF. The rearrangement joins TRBV6-1 to TRBJ1-1; TRBD1 might be the D (6 bases). CDR3 length equals 15 residues. In germline, CDR1 is MNHNS, CDR2 SASEGT. V was cut by 4 bases and J by 0 bases, with 12 bases left in between.

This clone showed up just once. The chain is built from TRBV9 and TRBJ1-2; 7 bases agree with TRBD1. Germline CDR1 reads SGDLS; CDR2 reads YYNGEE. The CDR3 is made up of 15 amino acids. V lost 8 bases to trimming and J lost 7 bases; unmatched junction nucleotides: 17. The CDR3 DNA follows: TGTGCCAGTAACTCAGGGGGGGCCACCCTTTTTGGCTACACCTTC. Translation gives CASNSGGATLFGYTF.

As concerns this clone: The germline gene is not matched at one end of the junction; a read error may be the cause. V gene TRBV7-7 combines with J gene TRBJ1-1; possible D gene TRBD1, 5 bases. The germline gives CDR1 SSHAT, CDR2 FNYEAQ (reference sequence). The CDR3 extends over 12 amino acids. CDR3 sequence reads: CASTGRNTEAFF. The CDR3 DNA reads TGTGCTAGCACGGGGCGGAACACTGAAGCTTTCTTT.

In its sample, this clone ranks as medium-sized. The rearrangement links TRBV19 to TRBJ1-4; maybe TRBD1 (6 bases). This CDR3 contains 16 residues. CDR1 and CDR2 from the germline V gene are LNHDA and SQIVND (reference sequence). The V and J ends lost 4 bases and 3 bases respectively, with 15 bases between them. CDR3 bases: TGTGCCAGTAGTACCGGCTTACAGGGCTCTAATGAAAAACTGTTTTTT. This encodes CASSTGLQGSNEKLFF.

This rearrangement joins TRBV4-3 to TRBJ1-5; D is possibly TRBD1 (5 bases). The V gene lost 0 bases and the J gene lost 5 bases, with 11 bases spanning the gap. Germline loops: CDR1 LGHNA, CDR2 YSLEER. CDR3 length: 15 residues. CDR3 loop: CASSQDTGGDQPQHF. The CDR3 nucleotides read TGCGCCAGCAGCCAAGATACGGGGGGGGATCAGCCCCAGCATTTT.

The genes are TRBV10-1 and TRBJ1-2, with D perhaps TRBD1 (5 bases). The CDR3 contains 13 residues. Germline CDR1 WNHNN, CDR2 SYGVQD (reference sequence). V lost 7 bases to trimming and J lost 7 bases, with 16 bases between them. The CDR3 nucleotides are TGCGCCAGCAAGGGTCCGAACGGGGGTGGCTACACCTTC. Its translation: CASKGPNGGGYTF.

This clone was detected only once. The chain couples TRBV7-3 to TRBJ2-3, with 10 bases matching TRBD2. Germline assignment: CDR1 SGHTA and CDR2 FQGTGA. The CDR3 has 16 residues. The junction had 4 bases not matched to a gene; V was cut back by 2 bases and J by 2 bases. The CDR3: CASSLDSGGFTDTQYF. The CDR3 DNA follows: TGTGCCAGCAGCTTAGATAGCGGGGGGTTCACAGATACGCAGTATTTT.

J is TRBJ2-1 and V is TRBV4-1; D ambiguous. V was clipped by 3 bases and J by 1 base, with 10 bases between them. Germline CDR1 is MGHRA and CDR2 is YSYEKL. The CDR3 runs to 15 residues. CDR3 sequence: CASSQAGGSYNEQFF. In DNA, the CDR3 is TGCGCCAGCAGCCAGGCAGGTGGGTCCTACAATGAGCAGTTCTTC.

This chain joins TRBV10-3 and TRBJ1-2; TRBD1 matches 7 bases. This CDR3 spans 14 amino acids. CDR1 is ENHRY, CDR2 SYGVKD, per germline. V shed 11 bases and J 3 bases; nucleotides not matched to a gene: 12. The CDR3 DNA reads TGTGCCCTAAGAGGGCCAGGGGGTGACTATGGCTACACCTTC. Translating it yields CALRGPGGDYGYTF.

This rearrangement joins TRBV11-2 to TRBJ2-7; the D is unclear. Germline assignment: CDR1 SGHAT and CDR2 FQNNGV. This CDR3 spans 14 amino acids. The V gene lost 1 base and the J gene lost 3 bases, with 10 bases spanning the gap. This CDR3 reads CASSLARVGYEQYF. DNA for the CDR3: TGTGCCAGCAGCTTAGCCCGGGTCGGCTACGAGCAGTACTTC.

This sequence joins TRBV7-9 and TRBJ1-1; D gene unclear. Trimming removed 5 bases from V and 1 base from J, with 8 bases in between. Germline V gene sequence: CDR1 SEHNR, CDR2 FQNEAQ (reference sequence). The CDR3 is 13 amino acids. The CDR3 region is CASSPLQNTEAFF. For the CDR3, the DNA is TGTGCCAGCAGCCCGTTACAGAACACTGAAGCTTTCTTT.